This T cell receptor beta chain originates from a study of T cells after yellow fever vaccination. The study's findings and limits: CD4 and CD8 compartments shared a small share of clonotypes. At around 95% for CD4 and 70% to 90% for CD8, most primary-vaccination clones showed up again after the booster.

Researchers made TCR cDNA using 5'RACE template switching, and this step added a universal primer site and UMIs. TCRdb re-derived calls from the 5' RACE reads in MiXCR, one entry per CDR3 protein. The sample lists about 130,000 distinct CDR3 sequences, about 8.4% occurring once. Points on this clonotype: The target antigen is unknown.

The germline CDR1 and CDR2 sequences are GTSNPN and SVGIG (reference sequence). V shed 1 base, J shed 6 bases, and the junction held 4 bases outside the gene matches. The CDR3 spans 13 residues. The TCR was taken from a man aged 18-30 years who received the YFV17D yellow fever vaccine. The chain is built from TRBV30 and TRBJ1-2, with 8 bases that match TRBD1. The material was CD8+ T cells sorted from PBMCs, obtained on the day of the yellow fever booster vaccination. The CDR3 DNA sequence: TGTGCCTGGAGTGGAGACAGGGGAGATGGCTACACCTTC. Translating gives CAWSGDRGDGYTF.